One and the same sample provided the 23 T cell receptor beta chains below, sequenced in a study of T-cell reconstitution after alpha-beta-depleted transplantation in children. Unique molecular identifiers tagged the TCRbeta library. TCRdb passed the PCR reads through MiXCR, listing each CDR3 protein once. The sample has 500,000 to 650,000 distinct CDR3 sequences; 10% to 15% are singletons. This specimen was PBMCs, mostly from graft donor cells, taken 360 days after TCRalphabeta/CD19-depleted stem cell transplant. The receptors come from a male patient aged 5 to 17 who had a stem cell transplant for acute myeloid leukemia, so the T cells may come from the graft donor.

This clonotype was observed at least ten times. V gene TRBV5-1 combines with J gene TRBJ2-7; 10 positions agree with TRBD2. J was trimmed by 3 bases and V by 1 base; bases with no gene match: 10. The length of the CDR3 is 17 residues. The germline CDR1 and CDR2 sequences are SGHRS and YFSETQ. The CDR3 DNA is TGCGCCAGCAGCTTGACGTCTAGCGGGAGCATAAGCTACGAGCAGTACTTC. Translation gives CASSLTSSGSISYEQYF.

This chain's CDR3 is CSAALAGGSTDTQYF. DNA for the CDR3: TGCAGTGCTGCCCTAGCGGGAGGGAGCACAGATACGCAGTATTTT. The chain combines TRBV20-1 with TRBJ2-3, with TRBD2 matching over 12 bases. V gave up 5 bases and J gave up 0 bases; unmatched junction bases: 3. CDR3 length: 15 amino acids. CDR1 is DFQATT, CDR2 SNEGSKA, per germline (reference sequence).

About this clonotype itself: One junction end does not reproduce the germline sequence, and a read error may be involved. The V and J genes are TRBV2 and TRBJ2-7, with TRBD1 matching 9 bases. Per germline, CDR1 SNHLY and CDR2 FYNNEI. The length of the CDR3 is 14 residues. The CDR3 DNA is TGTTCCAGCAACCTCGACAGGGGGAGCTACGAGCAGTACTTC. It codes for CSSNLDRGSYEQYF.

This clonotype showed up many times. This chain joins TRBV9 and TRBJ1-6, with D hard to call. Trimming left V 1 base short and J 0 bases short, with 11 bases between. The CDR3 runs to 17 residues. CDR1 SGDLS and CDR2 YYNGEE come from the germline V gene. CDR3 sequence (DNA): TGTGCCAGCAGCGTAAGTGGCAGGAACTCCTATAATTCACCCCTCCACTTT. Its translation is CASSVSGRNSYNSPLHF.

This clonotype was found a few times. The rearrangement links TRBV9 to TRBJ2-7; TRBD1 matches at 8 bases. V shed 0 bases and J 7 bases; nucleotides not matched to a gene: 9. The CDR3 is 15 residues long. Per the germline V gene, CDR1 is SGDLS and CDR2 is YYNGEE. In DNA, the CDR3 is TGTGCCAGCAGCGTAGCCGGGACAGGAGCGGTAGAGCAGTACTTC. As protein: CASSVAGTGAVEQYF.

The sample holds a few counts of this clonotype. The J gene is TRBJ2-3, the V gene TRBV9; D gene unclear. Looked up from germline, CDR1 is SGDLS and CDR2 is YYNGEE. The length of the CDR3 is 17 residues. The ends were cut back, 0 bases at V and 0 bases at J, with 14 bases in the middle. CDR3 nucleotide sequence: TGTGCCAGCAGCGTAGCCATGAGGACGTCTAGCACAGATACGCAGTATTTT. Protein sequence: CASSVAMRTSSTDTQYF.

The chain employs TRBV27 and TRBJ2-5, with D perhaps being TRBD1 or TRBD2 (5 bases each). This CDR3 is 18 amino acids long. Germline-derived CDR1 and CDR2 are MNHEY and SMNVEV (reference sequence). Trimming left V 3 bases short and J 1 base short, with 21 bases between. CDR3 in DNA: TGTGCCAGCAGTTTTGTGGGGTTTGGGGGAGTCCTCCAAGAGACCCAGTACTTC. Encoded protein: CASSFVGFGGVLQETQYF.

This clonotype has more than one count but fewer than ten. CDR3 DNA: TGTGCCTGGAGTAAGTCTTTTGGCCTTTCTGGGGCCAACGTCCTGACTTTC. It encodes CAWSKSFGLSGANVLTF. The chain uses TRBV30 and TRBJ2-6; D remains unclear. The CDR3 sequence is 17 residues long. The V gene's germline CDR1 is GTSNPN and CDR2 SVGIG (reference sequence). The ends were cut back, 2 bases at V and 1 base at J, with 15 bases in the middle.

This clonotype was recorded once. The chain carries TRBV29-1 and TRBJ2-7, with TRBD1 identical over 9 bases. The CDR3 loop spans 13 amino acids. Trimming cost V 3 bases and J 5 bases; bases outside gene matches: 5. Germline values: CDR1 SQVTM, CDR2 ANQGSEA. The CDR3 here is CSVERTGAHEQYF. CDR3 nucleotides: TGCAGCGTTGAGCGGACAGGGGCCCACGAGCAGTACTTC.

This clonotype was observed at least ten times. The chain employs TRBV28 and TRBJ2-1, with D perhaps TRBD1 (6 bases). The CDR3 consists of 14 residues. Germline CDR1 is MDHEN and CDR2 is SYDVKM. Trimming left V 2 bases short and J 5 bases short, with 10 bases between. The CDR3 reads CASSLGQPNNEQFF. DNA for the CDR3: TGTGCCAGCAGTTTAGGACAGCCTAACAATGAGCAGTTCTTC.

This clonotype occurred many times. The chain is built from TRBV28 and TRBJ1-1, with 7 bases lining up with TRBD1. This CDR3 spans 16 amino acids. Germline V gene sequence: CDR1 MDHEN, CDR2 SYDVKM. The J segment lost 8 bases and the V segment lost 6 bases, leaving 18 bases of the junction unmatched. CDR3 DNA: TGTGCCAGCAGGATTTTATCCGGGACAGCCTTTGGGGAAGCTTTCTTT. This gives the protein CASRILSGTAFGEAFF.

At least ten counts were recorded for this clonotype. J is TRBJ1-2 and V is TRBV9, with D perhaps TRBD1 (5 bases). The CDR3 covers 13 residues. Trimming left V 3 bases short and J 3 bases short, with 9 bases between. Germline lookup yields CDR1 SGDLS and CDR2 YYNGEE. This CDR3 reads CASSAWGDYGYTF. The CDR3 DNA is TGTGCCAGCAGCGCGTGGGGGGACTATGGCTACACCTTC.

In regard to this clonotype: A read error may explain this, as a much larger clone is one base away. V usage is TRBV20-1 and J usage is TRBJ2-1; D ambiguous. The CDR3 spans 12 residues. From germline, CDR1 is DFQATT and CDR2 SNEGSKA (reference sequence). Here the CDR3 DNA reads TGCAGTGCTGAAGAGGCCTACTATGAGCAGTTCTTC. Protein: CSAEEAYYEQFF.

The chain is built from TRBV20-1 and TRBJ2-7; possible D gene TRBD1, 5 bases. This CDR3 has 12 amino acids. The germline V gene encodes CDR1 DFQATT and CDR2 SNEGSKA (reference sequence). The V end lost 6 bases, the J end lost 6 bases, and 15 bases lay between the germline ends. The CDR3 DNA follows: TGCAGTGCCCTGACTCAGGGTTCCGAGCAGTACTTC. It is translated as CSALTQGSEQYF.

DNA for the CDR3: TGTGCCAGCTCACCACCTCGCCATGAGCAGTTCTTC. Amino acid sequence: CASSPPRHEQFF. J is TRBJ2-1 and V is TRBV18; no reliable D call. Trimming took 0 bases from V and 8 from J, leaving 5 bases between them. CDR1 is KGHSH, CDR2 LQKENI, per germline. The CDR3 loop spans 12 amino acids.

The CDR3 coding sequence is TGTGCCAGCAGCTTAGAGGGTGCAGGGAACCAAGAGACCCAGTACTTC. It specifies CASSLEGAGNQETQYF. The chain links TRBV7-2 to TRBJ2-5; TRBD1 might be the D (5 bases). Looked up from germline, CDR1 is SGHTA and CDR2 is FQGNSA. This CDR3 is 16 amino acids long. V was clipped by 1 base and J by 0 bases, with 12 bases between them.

The chain is built from TRBV7-2 and TRBJ2-7, with 9 bases lining up with TRBD2. Germline V gene data show CDR1 as SGHTA and CDR2 as FQGNSA. The V gene end was trimmed by 1 base and the J gene end by 1 base; junction bases not matched to a gene: 5. This CDR3 region has 16 residues. CDR3 DNA: TGTGCCAGCAGCTTAGTTGTAGCGGGAGAGTCCTACGAGCAGTACTTC. This encodes CASSLVVAGESYEQYF.

This rearrangement joins TRBV7-9 to TRBJ2-7; TRBD2 aligns across 8 bases. The trim removed 1 base at V and 7 bases at J, leaving 9 bases unmatched. Germline CDR1 is SEHNR and CDR2 is FQNEAQ (reference sequence). This CDR3 spans 15 amino acids. The CDR3 coding sequence is TGTGCCAGCAGCTTAGTTTTCGGGAGGGCCAAGGAGCAGTACTTC. Translated: CASSLVFGRAKEQYF.

The chain employs TRBV10-1 and TRBJ2-1; 11 bases are a match to TRBD2. Trimming removed 8 bases from V and 5 bases from J; junction bases left unmatched: 8. Looked up from germline, CDR1 is WNHNN and CDR2 is SYGVQD (reference sequence). The length of the CDR3 is 15 residues. The CDR3 region has the DNA TGCGCCAGCGGTAGTAGCGGGGGGGTGAACAATGAGCAGTTCTTC. Translation gives CASGSSGGVNNEQFF.

This clonotype was seen many times. The genes are TRBV4-3 and TRBJ2-7; TRBD2 matches 7 bases. Germline trimming cut 0 bases from V and 2 bases from J; bases unmatched to any gene: 10. There are 17 residues in the CDR3. CDR1 and CDR2 (germline): LGHNA, YSLEER. CDR3 amino acids: CASSQEGPSGSTYEQYF. The CDR3 nucleotides read TGCGCCAGCAGCCAAGAAGGGCCTAGCGGTTCAACCTACGAGCAGTACTTC.

This chain connects TRBV11-2 to TRBJ2-1, with 7 bases that match TRBD2. Germline lookup yields CDR1 SGHAT and CDR2 FQNNGV. With V trimmed by 5 bases and J by 5 bases, 12 bases remained unmatched. The CDR3 totals 16 residues. The CDR3 here is CASSTLSGRENNEQFF. CDR3 bases: TGTGCCAGCAGCACCCTTTCGGGGAGGGAAAACAATGAGCAGTTCTTC. Full variable domain (missing parts from reference TRBV11-2 and TRBJ2-1): EAGVAQSPRYKIIEKRQSVAFWCNPISGHATLYWYQQILGQGPKLLIQFQNNGVVDDSQLPKDRFSAERLKGVDSTLKIQPAKLEDSAVYLCASSTLSGRENNEQFFGPGTRLTVL.

This clonotype has a handful of counts. V is TRBV4-2 and J is TRBJ2-3, with TRBD2 matching over 7 bases. The CDR3 runs 16 residues. Looked up from germline, CDR1 is LGHNA and CDR2 is YNFKEQ. J gave up 4 bases and V 4 bases, and 11 bases lay outside the gene matches. CDR3 sequence (DNA): TGTGCCAGCAGCCCAAAGGGCCGGGACTACTCAGATACGCAGTATTTT. This translates into CASSPKGRDYSDTQYF.

This clonotype was seen ten or more times. The chain has TRBV12-3 or TRBV12-4 and TRBJ2-1; D uncertain. The CDR3 extends over 11 amino acids. V was cut by 6 bases and J by 4 bases, with 4 bases left in between. CDR3: CASSQYNEQFF. For the CDR3, the DNA is TGTGCCAGCAGCCAGTACAATGAGCAGTTCTTC.